Below, 7 T cell receptor beta chains from the same sample are listed, as sequenced in a study of read filtering for tumor transcriptome and immune sequencing. From approximately 430 ng of RNA, a library with molecular barcoded alpha/delta and beta/gamma adaptors was made. TCRdb re-called the reads through MiXCR, storing one row per CDR3 protein. Of about 57,000 distinct CDR3 sequences listed, approximately 13% were seen once; the top ten hold approximately 47%. Sequenced input: a population of CD138-negative cells sorted from bone marrow. The receptors were sampled from a donor at least 40 years old with multiple myeloma.

The sample holds many counts of this clonotype. The chain carries TRBV12-3 or TRBV12-4 and TRBJ1-1; the match to TRBD1 covers 10 bases. J lost 4 bases, V lost 2 bases, and 4 bases had no gene match. The CDR3 contains 15 residues. The CDR3 here is CASSLPRTGGTEAFF. CDR3 sequence (DNA): TGTGCCAGCAGTTTACCCAGGACAGGGGGCACTGAAGCTTTCTTT.

A word on this clonotype: A much larger clone lies a single base off, so this may be a read error. In this CDR3 the conserved last residue, phenylalanine or tryptophan, is missing, so a read error is likely. This chain connects TRBV11-2 to TRBJ2-5, with D maybe TRBD1 (6 bases). With 2 bases removed from V and 4 bases from J, the gap between germline ends came to 11 bases. CDR3 length equals 14 residues. In germline, CDR1 is SGHAT, CDR2 FQNNGV. The CDR3, as DNA: TGTGCCAGCAGCTTAACACAGGGCTTAGAGACCCAGTACTAC. It yields the protein CASSLTQGLETQYY.

This clonotype was observed at least ten times. This sequence joins TRBV29-1 and TRBJ2-1; D could derive from TRBD1 or TRBD2 (6 bases each). V dropped 4 bases and J dropped 6 bases, with 7 bases sitting between them. Germline CDR1 is SQVTM and CDR2 is ANQGSEA. The CDR3 runs 11 residues. The CDR3 protein is CSVGGANEQFF. The CDR3 nucleotides read TGCAGCGTTGGGGGGGCCAATGAGCAGTTCTTC.

About this clonotype: A much more abundant neighbour one base away suggests this may be a read error. CDR3 DNA sequence: TGTGTCAGCAGGCTCACGGGACAGGGGCTGTATTTT. Protein: CVSRLTGQGLYF. The chain is built from TRBV6-6 and TRBJ2-3, with TRBD1 identical over 10 bases. Germline V gene data show CDR1 as MNHNY and CDR2 as SVGAGI (reference sequence). The CDR3 extends over 12 amino acids.

This clonotype came up many times. The chain uses TRBV5-1 and TRBJ2-1, with TRBD2 matching over 7 bases. Germline lookup yields CDR1 SGHRS and CDR2 YFSETQ. Unmatched junction bases numbered 11, after V lost 4 bases and J lost 4 bases. The CDR3 runs 16 residues. CDR3 amino acids: CASSARGDVRYNEQFF. CDR3 coding DNA: TGCGCCAGCAGCGCCCGGGGGGATGTCCGTTACAATGAGCAGTTCTTC.

This clonotype was found many times. V gene TRBV7-9 combines with J gene TRBJ2-1; 7 bases match TRBD1. Germline CDR1 and CDR2: SEHNR and FQNEAQ (reference sequence). The trim removed 2 bases at V and 7 bases at J, leaving 8 bases unmatched. The CDR3 contains 15 residues. In DNA, the CDR3 is TGTGCCAGCAGCTTACGGGACAGCCCAACGAATGAGCAGTTCTTC. As protein: CASSLRDSPTNEQFF.

This clonotype came up many times. This chain connects TRBV19 to TRBJ2-3; 7 nucleotides match TRBD2. Losses at the gene ends were 11 bases for V and 1 base for J; bases not matched to a gene: 6. Germline V gene lookup returns CDR1 LNHDA and CDR2 SQIVND (reference sequence). This CDR3 has 13 amino acids. The CDR3 DNA reads as TGTGCCGGGGAGCGGGAAGGCACAGATACGCAGTATTTT. It encodes CAGEREGTDTQYF.